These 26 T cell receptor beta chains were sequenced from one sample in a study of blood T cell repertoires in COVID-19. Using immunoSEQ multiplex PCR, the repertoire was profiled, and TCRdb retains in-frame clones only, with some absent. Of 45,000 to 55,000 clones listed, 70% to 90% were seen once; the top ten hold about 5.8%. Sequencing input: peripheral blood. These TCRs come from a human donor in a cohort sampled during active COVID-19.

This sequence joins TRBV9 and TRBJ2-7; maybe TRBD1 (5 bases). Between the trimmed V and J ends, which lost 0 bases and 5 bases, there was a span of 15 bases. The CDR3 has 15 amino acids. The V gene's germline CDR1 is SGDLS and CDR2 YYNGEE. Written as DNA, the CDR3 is TGTGCCAGCAGCGTAGGTTTCAGGGAATATGACGAGCAGTACTTC. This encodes CASSVGFREYDEQYF.

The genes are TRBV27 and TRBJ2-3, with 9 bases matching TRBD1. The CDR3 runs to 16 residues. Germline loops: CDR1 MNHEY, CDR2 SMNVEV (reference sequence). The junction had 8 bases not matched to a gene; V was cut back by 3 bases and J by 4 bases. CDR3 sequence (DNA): TGTGCCAGCAGTTTCTATACGGGGACAGGGTCAGATACGCAGTATTTT. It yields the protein CASSFYTGTGSDTQYF.

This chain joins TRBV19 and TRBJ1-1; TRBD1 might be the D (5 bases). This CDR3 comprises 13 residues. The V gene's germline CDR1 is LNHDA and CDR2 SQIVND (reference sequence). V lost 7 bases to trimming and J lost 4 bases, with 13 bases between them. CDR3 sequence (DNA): TGTGCCAGTATATGGTCGGGGGGCACTGAAGCTTTCTTT. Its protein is CASIWSGGTEAFF.

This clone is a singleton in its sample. The CDR3 sequence is CASSLLAGGPSYNEQFF. The CDR3 DNA follows: TGCGCCAGCAGTCTTCTAGCGGGGGGACCCTCCTACAATGAGCAGTTCTTC. The chain carries TRBV4-1 and TRBJ2-1, with 11 bases lining up with TRBD2. CDR3 length: 17 residues. After removal of 6 bases from V and 0 bases from J, the junction contained 7 bases not matched to a gene. Germline V gene sequence: CDR1 MGHRA, CDR2 YSYEKL.

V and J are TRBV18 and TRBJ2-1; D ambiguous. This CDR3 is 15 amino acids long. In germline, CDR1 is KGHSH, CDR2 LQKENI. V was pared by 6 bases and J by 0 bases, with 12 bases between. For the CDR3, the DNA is TGTGCCAGCTCGTCCCTCTTGAGCTCCTACAATGAGCAGTTCTTC. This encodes CASSSLLSSYNEQFF.

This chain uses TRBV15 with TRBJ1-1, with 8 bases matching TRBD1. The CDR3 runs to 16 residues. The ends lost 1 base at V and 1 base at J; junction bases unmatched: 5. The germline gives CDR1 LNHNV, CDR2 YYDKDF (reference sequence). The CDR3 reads CATSRGSQGGNTEAFF. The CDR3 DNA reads TGTGCCACCAGCAGAGGCTCACAGGGGGGGAACACTGAAGCTTTCTTT.

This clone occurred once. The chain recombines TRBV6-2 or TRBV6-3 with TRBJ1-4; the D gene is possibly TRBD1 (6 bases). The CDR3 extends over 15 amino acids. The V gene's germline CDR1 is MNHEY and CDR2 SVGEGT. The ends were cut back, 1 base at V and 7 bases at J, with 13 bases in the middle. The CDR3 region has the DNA TGTGCCAGCAGTTACTTCGGGCAGGGGACTGAAAAACTGTTTTTT. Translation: CASSYFGQGTEKLFF.

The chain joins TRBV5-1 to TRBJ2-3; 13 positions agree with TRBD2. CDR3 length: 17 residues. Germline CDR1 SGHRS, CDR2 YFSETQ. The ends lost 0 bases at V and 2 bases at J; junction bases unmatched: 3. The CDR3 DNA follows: TGCGCCAGCAGCTTGGGGACTAGCGGGGGTATCACAGATACGCAGTATTTT. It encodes CASSLGTSGGITDTQYF.

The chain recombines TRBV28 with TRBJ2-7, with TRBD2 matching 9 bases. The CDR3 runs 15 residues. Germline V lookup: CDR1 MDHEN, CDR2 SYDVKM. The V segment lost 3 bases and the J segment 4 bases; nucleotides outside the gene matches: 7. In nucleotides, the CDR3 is TGTGCCAGCAGTTTGCTTGTAGCGGGGGTATACGAGCAGTACTTC. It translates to CASSLLVAGVYEQYF.

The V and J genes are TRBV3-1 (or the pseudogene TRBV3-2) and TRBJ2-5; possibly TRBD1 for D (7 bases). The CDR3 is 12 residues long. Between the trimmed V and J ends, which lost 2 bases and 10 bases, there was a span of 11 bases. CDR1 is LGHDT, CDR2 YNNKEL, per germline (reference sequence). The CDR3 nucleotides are TGTGCCAGCAGCCAACGGCAGGGGGGCCAGTACTTC. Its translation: CASSQRQGGQYF.

The CDR3: CASSLRPGLATNEQFF. The CDR3 nucleotides read TGTGCCAGCAGCTTGCGACCGGGACTAGCGACAAATGAGCAGTTCTTC. V gene TRBV7-2 combines with J gene TRBJ2-1; TRBD2 matches 10 bases. Looked up from germline, CDR1 is SGHTA and CDR2 is FQGNSA. Trimming removed 3 bases from V and 7 bases from J; junction bases left unmatched: 9. CDR3 size: 16 residues.

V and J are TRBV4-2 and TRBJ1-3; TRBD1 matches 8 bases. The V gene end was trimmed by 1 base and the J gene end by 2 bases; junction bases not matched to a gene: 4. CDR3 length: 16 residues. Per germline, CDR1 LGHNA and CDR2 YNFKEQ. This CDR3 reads CASSQATGAPGNTIYF. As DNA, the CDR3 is TGTGCCAGCAGCCAAGCGACAGGGGCCCCTGGAAACACCATATATTTT.

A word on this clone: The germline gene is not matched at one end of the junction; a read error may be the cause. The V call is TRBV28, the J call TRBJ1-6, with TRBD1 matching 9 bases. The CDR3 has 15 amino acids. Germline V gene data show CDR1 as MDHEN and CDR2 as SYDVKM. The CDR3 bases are TGTGCCAGCACTTTATTGGACAGGGGAAGATCACCCCTCCACTTT. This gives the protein CASTLLDRGRSPLHF. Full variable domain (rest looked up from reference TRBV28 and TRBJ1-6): DVKVTQSSRYLVKRTGEKVFLECVQDMDHENMFWYRQDPGLGLRLIYFSYDVKMKEKGDIPEGYSVSREKKERFSLILESASTNQTSMYLCASTLLDRGRSPLHFGNGTRLTVT.

The CDR3 protein is CASSAAGTGGYGYTF. The CDR3, as DNA: TGTGCCAGCAGTGCAGCCGGGACAGGCGGCTATGGCTACACCTTC. The gene calls are TRBV25-1 and TRBJ1-2; TRBD1 agrees at 8 bases. Germline trimming cut 4 bases from V and 4 bases from J; bases unmatched to any gene: 8. This CDR3 is 15 amino acids long. CDR1 and CDR2 from the germline V gene are MGHDK and SYGVNS.

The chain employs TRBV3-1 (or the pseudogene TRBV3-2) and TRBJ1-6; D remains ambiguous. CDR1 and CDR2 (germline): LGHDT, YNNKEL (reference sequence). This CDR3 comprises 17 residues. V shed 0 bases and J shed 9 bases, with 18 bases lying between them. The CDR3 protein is CASSQDYPLRLRSPLHF. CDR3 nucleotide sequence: TGTGCCAGCAGCCAAGATTACCCCCTTAGACTTCGTTCACCCCTCCACTTT.

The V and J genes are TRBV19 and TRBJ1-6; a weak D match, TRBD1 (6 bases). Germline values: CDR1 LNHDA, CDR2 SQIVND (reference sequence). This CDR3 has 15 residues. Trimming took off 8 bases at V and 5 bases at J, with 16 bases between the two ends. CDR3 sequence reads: CASSLGGAHNSPLHF. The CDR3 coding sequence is TGTGCCAGTTCTTTGGGGGGGGCTCATAATTCACCCCTCCACTTT.

CDR3 DNA: TGTGCCATCAGTAGTGGGGGACAGACTAGCACAGATACGCAGTATTTT. Translating gives CAISSGGQTSTDTQYF. The genes are TRBV10-3 and TRBJ2-3; 7 nucleotides agree with TRBD1. Germline CDR1 is ENHRY and CDR2 is SYGVKD. The J segment lost 0 bases and the V segment lost 5 bases, leaving 8 bases of the junction unmatched. The CDR3 sequence is 16 residues long.

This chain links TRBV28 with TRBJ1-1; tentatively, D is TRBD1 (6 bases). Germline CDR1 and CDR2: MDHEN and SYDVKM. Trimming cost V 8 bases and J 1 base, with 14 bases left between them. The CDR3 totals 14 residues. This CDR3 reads CASVTGSRNTEAFF. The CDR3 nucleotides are TGTGCCAGCGTCACAGGGTCGAGGAACACTGAAGCTTTCTTT. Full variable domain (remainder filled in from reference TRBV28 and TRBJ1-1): DVKVTQSSRYLVKRTGEKVFLECVQDMDHENMFWYRQDPGLGLRLIYFSYDVKMKEKGDIPEGYSVSREKKERFSLILESASTNQTSMYLCASVTGSRNTEAFFGQGTRLTVV.

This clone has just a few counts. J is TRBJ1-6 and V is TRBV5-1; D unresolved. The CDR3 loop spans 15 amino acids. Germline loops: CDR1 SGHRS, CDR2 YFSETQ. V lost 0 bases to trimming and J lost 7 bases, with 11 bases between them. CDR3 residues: CASSLANSKNSPLHF. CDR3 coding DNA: TGCGCCAGCAGCTTGGCCAACAGCAAAAATTCACCCCTCCACTTT.

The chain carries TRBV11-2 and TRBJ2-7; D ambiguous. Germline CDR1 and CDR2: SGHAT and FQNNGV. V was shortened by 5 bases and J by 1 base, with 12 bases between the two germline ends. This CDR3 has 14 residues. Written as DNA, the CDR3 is TGTGCCAGCAGCCTGGGTTCGGAGTCCTACGAGCAGTACTTC. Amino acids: CASSLGSESYEQYF.

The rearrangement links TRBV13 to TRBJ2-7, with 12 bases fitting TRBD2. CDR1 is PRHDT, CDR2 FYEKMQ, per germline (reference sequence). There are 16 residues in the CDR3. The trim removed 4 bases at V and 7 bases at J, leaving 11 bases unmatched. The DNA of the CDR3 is TGTGCCAGCAGCTCGCCCTCGACTAGCGGGGGTGGAGAGCAGTACTTC. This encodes CASSSPSTSGGGEQYF.

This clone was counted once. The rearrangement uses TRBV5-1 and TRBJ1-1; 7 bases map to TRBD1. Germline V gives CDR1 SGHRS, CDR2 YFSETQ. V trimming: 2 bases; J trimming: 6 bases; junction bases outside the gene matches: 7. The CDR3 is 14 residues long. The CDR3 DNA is TGCGCCAGCAGCTTCAGAGGGGGCGGGTCTGAAGCTTTCTTT. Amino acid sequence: CASSFRGGGSEAFF.

The CDR3 DNA follows: TGTGCTAGTGGTTTGGACAGTACTGAAGCTTTCTTT. This translates into CASGLDSTEAFF. The chain employs TRBV12-5 and TRBJ1-1; D gene ambiguous. The V and J ends lost 1 base and 5 bases respectively, with 5 bases between them. This CDR3 contains 12 residues. Germline loops: CDR1 LGHNT, CDR2 FRNRAP.

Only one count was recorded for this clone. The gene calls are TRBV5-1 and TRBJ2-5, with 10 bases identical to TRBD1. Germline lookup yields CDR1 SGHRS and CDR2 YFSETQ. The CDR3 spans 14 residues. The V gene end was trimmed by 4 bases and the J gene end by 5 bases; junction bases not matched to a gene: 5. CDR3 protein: CASSPTGGLETQYF. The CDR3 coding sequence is TGCGCCAGCAGCCCGACAGGGGGCTTGGAGACCCAGTACTTC. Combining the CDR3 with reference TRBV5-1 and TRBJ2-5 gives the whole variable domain KAGVTQTPRYLIKTRGQQVTLSCSPISGHRSVSWYQQTPGQGLQFLFEYFSETQRNKGNFPGRFSGRQFSNSRSEMNVSTLELGDSALYLCASSPTGGLETQYFGPGTRLLVL.

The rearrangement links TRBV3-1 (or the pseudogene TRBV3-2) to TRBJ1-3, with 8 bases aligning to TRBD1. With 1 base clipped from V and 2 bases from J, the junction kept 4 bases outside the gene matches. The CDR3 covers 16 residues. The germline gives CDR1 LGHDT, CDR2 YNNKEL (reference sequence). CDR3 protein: CASSQVRTGTGNTIYF. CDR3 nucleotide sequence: TGTGCCAGCAGCCAAGTCCGGACAGGGACTGGAAACACCATATATTTT.

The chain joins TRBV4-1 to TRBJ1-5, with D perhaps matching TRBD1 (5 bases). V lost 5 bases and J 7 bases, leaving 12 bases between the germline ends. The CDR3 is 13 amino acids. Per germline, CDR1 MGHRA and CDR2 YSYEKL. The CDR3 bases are TGCGCCAGCAGCACTCAGGGAGGACAGCCCCAGCATTTT. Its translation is CASSTQGGQPQHF.